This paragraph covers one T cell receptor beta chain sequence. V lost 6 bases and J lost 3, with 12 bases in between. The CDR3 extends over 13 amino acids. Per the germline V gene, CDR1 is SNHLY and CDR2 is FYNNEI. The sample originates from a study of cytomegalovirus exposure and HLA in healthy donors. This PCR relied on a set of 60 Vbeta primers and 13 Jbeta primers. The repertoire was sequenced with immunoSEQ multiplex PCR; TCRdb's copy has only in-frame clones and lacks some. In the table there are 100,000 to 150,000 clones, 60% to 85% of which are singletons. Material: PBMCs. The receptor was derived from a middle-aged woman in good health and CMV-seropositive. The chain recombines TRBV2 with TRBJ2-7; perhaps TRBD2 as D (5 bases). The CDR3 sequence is CASRDLAFYEQYF. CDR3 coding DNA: TGTGCCAGCAGGGACCTAGCTTTCTACGAGCAGTACTTC.